The 30 T cell receptor beta chains below were found in one sample sequenced in a study of cytotoxic CD8 clonotypes in ibrutinib-treated CLL. This table comes from immunoSEQ multiplex PCR, and its TCRdb copy is limited to in-frame clones, with some not included. The top ten hold roughly a third of the sample, which has 14,000 or so clones, around half seen once. The source was PBMCs, collected at an approximately 23-month disease-progression time point, from a patient treated with ibrutinib. These receptor sequences come from a human donor with chronic lymphocytic leukemia.

This clone is judged medium-sized. The genes are TRBV11-1 and TRBJ1-4; D call uncertain. The CDR3 extends over 13 amino acids. The V gene's germline CDR1 is SGHAT and CDR2 FQDESV (reference sequence). V shed 1 base and J shed 7 bases, with 7 bases lying between them. In DNA, the CDR3 is TGTGCCAGCAGCTTAGTTTTCGGTGAAAAACTGTTTTTT. This gives the protein CASSLVFGEKLFF.

This clone was observed once. The rearrangement links TRBV23-1 to TRBJ1-4; maybe TRBD1 (6 bases). TRBV23-1 is an ORF, and what it does is uncertain. Trimming took 2 bases from V and 4 from J, leaving 23 bases between them. The CDR3 sequence is 19 residues long. Written as DNA, the CDR3 is TGCGCCAGCAGTCAACCCCAACAGGGCTCCCCAAACTATAATGAAAAACTGTTTTTT. Residues: CASSQPQQGSPNYNEKLFF.

V is TRBV5-6 and J is TRBJ1-5; D unresolved. CDR1 and CDR2 (germline): SGHDT, YYEEEE. The CDR3 has 14 residues. Trimming shortened V by 6 bases and J by 2 bases, and 12 bases separated the two germline ends. CDR3 nucleotide sequence: TGTGCCAGCACCGCGGGTGGGGGCAATCAGCCCCAGCATTTT. Protein product: CASTAGGGNQPQHF.

This clone was picked up one time. The sample contains more than one DNA sequence encoding this CDR3. The V gene is TRBV5-8, the J gene TRBJ2-7, with D maybe TRBD1 (5 bases). Per germline, CDR1 SGHTS and CDR2 YDEGEE. The CDR3 extends over 14 amino acids. Trimming pared 0 bases from V and 0 bases from J, leaving 7 bases between. The CDR3 sequence: CASSLGDSSYEQYF. DNA of the CDR3: TGTGCCAGCAGCTTGGGTGACAGCTCCTACGAGCAGTACTTC.

This clone was seen a handful of times. The rearrangement links TRBV27 to TRBJ1-1; TRBD1 matches 7 bases. The CDR3 runs 12 residues. Germline V lookup: CDR1 MNHEY, CDR2 SMNVEV (reference sequence). V gave up 5 bases and J gave up 5 bases; unmatched junction bases: 2. CDR3 DNA: TGTGCCAGCAGTCCCAGGGGGACTGAAGCTTTCTTT. This codes for CASSPRGTEAFF.

V gene TRBV19 combines with J gene TRBJ1-4; 11 bases are a match to TRBD1. The germline CDR1 and CDR2 sequences are LNHDA and SQIVND (reference sequence). CDR3 size: 14 residues. V was pared by 4 bases and J by 7 bases, with 2 bases of the junction left unmatched. The CDR3 bases are TGTGCCAGTAGTAGGACAGGGGGCGTTGAAAAACTGTTTTTT. This translates into CASSRTGGVEKLFF.

The chain recombines TRBV10-3 with TRBJ1-2, with TRBD1 as a possible D gene (6 bases). CDR3 size: 15 residues. Trimming shortened V by 0 bases and J by 4 bases, and 12 bases separated the two germline ends. The germline V gene has CDR1 ENHRY and CDR2 SYGVKD. The CDR3 here is CAISESGDKAYGYTF. DNA of the CDR3: TGTGCCATCAGTGAGTCGGGGGACAAGGCCTATGGCTACACCTTC.

This clone turned up a few times. The chain has TRBV2 and TRBJ1-6; TRBD1 aligns across 8 bases. With V trimmed by 3 bases and J by 6 bases, 1 base remained unmatched. CDR3 length: 14 residues. Per the germline V gene, CDR1 is SNHLY and CDR2 is FYNNEI. CDR3 residues: CASSEGQVNSPLHF. CDR3 DNA: TGTGCCAGCAGTGAGGGACAGGTTAATTCACCCCTCCACTTT.

This clone was recorded a few times. The J gene is TRBJ1-6, the V gene TRBV5-4; no firm D call. V gave up 4 bases and J gave up 10 bases, with 15 bases separating them. Per the germline V gene, CDR1 is SGHNT and CDR2 is YYREEE (reference sequence). The CDR3 runs to 14 residues. Here the CDR3 DNA reads TGTGCCAGCAGCGAAGACCGGGTGGAATCACCCCTCCACTTT. The encoded protein is CASSEDRVESPLHF.

This clone came up a few times. V is TRBV5-4 and J is TRBJ1-2; the D gene is possibly TRBD1 (6 bases). Looked up from germline, CDR1 is SGHNT and CDR2 is YYREEE (reference sequence). Trimming cost V 4 bases and J 8 bases, with 15 bases left between them. The CDR3 is made up of 13 amino acids. CDR3 bases: TGTGCCAGCAGCCCGGGGGGGCTAAAGGGCTACACCTTC. Translating gives CASSPGGLKGYTF. Drawing the rest from reference TRBV5-4 and TRBJ1-2, the complete variable domain is ETGVTQSPTHLIKTRGQQVTLRCSSQSGHNTVSWYQQALGQGPQFIFQYYREEENGRGNFPPRFSGLQFPNYSSELNVNALELDDSALYLCASSPGGLKGYTFGSGTRLTVV.

The J gene is TRBJ2-1, the V gene TRBV11-3, with 7 bases identical to TRBD2. Germline V gene lookup returns CDR1 SGHNT and CDR2 YENEEA. The V segment lost 0 bases and the J segment 4 bases; nucleotides outside the gene matches: 9. CDR3 size: 17 residues. The CDR3 protein is CASSLDLASGDYNEQFF. DNA for the CDR3: TGTGCCAGCAGCTTAGATCTGGCTAGCGGAGATTACAATGAGCAGTTCTTC.

The V gene is TRBV11-3, the J gene TRBJ1-2; possible D gene TRBD1, 5 bases. The CDR3 consists of 12 residues. Germline assignment: CDR1 SGHNT and CDR2 YENEEA. Trimming left V 4 bases short and J 4 bases short, with 7 bases between. In nucleotides, the CDR3 is TGTGCCAGCAGCTCTGGGGGCTATGGCTACACCTTC. Amino acid sequence: CASSSGGYGYTF.

There are a few counts of this clone. Written as DNA, the CDR3 is TGCGCCAGCAGTGAGGTACAGGGGGCGAACACCGGGGAGCTGTTTTTT. It specifies CASSEVQGANTGELFF. This chain connects TRBV10-1 to TRBJ2-2; 8 bases align to TRBD1. This CDR3 is 16 amino acids long. V gave up 2 bases and J gave up 0 bases; unmatched junction bases: 2. CDR1 WNHNN and CDR2 SYGVQD come from the germline V gene (reference sequence).

V usage is TRBV6-6 and J usage is TRBJ2-7; 9 bases are shared with TRBD1. The CDR3 runs to 14 residues. CDR1 and CDR2 from the germline V gene are MNHNY and SVGAGI (reference sequence). V shed 7 bases, J shed 0 bases, and the junction held 4 bases outside the gene matches. The CDR3, as DNA: TGTGCCAGCAATCCGGGACAGGGCTCCTACGAGCAGTACTTC. It encodes CASNPGQGSYEQYF.

Ten or more counts support this clone. V is TRBV2 and J is TRBJ1-2; D is ambiguous. The CDR3 spans 13 residues. Germline V gene lookup returns CDR1 SNHLY and CDR2 FYNNEI. V dropped 5 bases and J dropped 4 bases, with 11 bases sitting between them. CDR3 sequence: CASSSGRPYGYTF. The CDR3 DNA is TGTGCCAGCAGTTCGGGCCGGCCCTATGGCTACACCTTC.

The J gene is TRBJ1-2, the V gene TRBV11-2; TRBD1 is a possible D gene (5 bases). V gave up 4 bases and J gave up 0 bases, with 18 bases separating them. Germline CDR1 SGHAT, CDR2 FQNNGV. CDR3 size: 17 residues. CDR3 sequence: CASSSTTAPRSNYGYTF. The DNA for the CDR3 is TGTGCCAGCAGCTCCACGACAGCTCCTCGTTCTAACTATGGCTACACCTTC.

The chain is built from TRBV14 and TRBJ1-2; TRBD1 might be the D (5 bases). V shed 3 bases and J shed 8 bases, with 10 bases lying between them. This CDR3 is built from 12 residues. Germline CDR1 reads SGHDN; CDR2 reads FVKESK. The CDR3 DNA follows: TGTGCCAGCAGCCAGGGGCGTTGGGGCTACACCTTC. Its translation: CASSQGRWGYTF.

The chain carries TRBV18 and TRBJ1-5; 8 nucleotides align to TRBD1. Germline-derived CDR1 and CDR2 are KGHSH and LQKENI. Losses at the gene ends were 1 base for V and 6 bases for J; bases not matched to a gene: 14. This CDR3 region has 18 residues. The CDR3: CASSPRQPGRGQGQPQHF. The CDR3, as DNA: TGTGCCAGCTCACCACGCCAGCCTGGCAGGGGGCAGGGTCAGCCCCAGCATTTT.

This clone was observed a handful of times. The chain carries TRBV19 and TRBJ1-2, with a tentative D call TRBD1 (5 bases). The CDR3 covers 13 residues. Trimming cost V 3 bases and J 1 base, with 6 bases left between them. The germline CDR1 and CDR2 sequences are LNHDA and SQIVND (reference sequence). The chain's CDR3 is CASSMGGNYGYTF. In nucleotides, the CDR3 is TGTGCCAGTAGTATGGGGGGTAACTATGGCTACACCTTC. Combining the CDR3 with reference TRBV19 and TRBJ1-2 gives the whole variable domain DGGITQSPKYLFRKEGQNVTLSCEQNLNHDAMYWYRQDPGQGLRLIYYSQIVNDFQKGDIAEGYSVSREKKESFPLTVTSAQKNPTAFYLCASSMGGNYGYTFGSGTRLTVV.

By proportion, this clone is medium-sized. This chain links TRBV13 with TRBJ1-1, with D hard to call. The CDR3 is 13 amino acids. The ends were cut back, 6 bases at V and 5 bases at J, with 13 bases in the middle. Germline-derived CDR1 and CDR2 are PRHDT and FYEKMQ (reference sequence). The CDR3 is CASSLGIKTEAFF. The CDR3 bases are TGTGCCAGCAGTTTGGGGATCAAAACTGAAGCTTTCTTT.

This clone occurred once. The chain joins TRBV4-1 to TRBJ1-5; maybe TRBD1 (5 bases). Per the germline V gene, CDR1 is MGHRA and CDR2 is YSYEKL. There are 16 residues in the CDR3. V lost 0 bases to trimming and J lost 3 bases, with 12 bases between them. CDR3 sequence: CASSQEAGHNNQPQHF. In nucleotides, the CDR3 is TGCGCCAGCAGCCAAGAGGCAGGGCACAACAATCAGCCCCAGCATTTT.

This clone rates as medium-sized (0.01 to 0.1%). The chain employs TRBV5-6 and TRBJ1-3; 7 nucleotides agree with TRBD1. V shed 4 bases, J shed 0 bases, and the junction held 7 bases outside the gene matches. CDR3 length: 16 residues. Germline-derived CDR1 and CDR2 are SGHDT and YYEEEE. This CDR3 reads CASSLHRGFSGNTIYF. The CDR3 DNA sequence: TGTGCCAGCAGCCTACACAGGGGATTCTCTGGAAACACCATATATTTT.

This chain joins TRBV30 and TRBJ2-3, with 11 nucleotides matching TRBD1. Germline values: CDR1 GTSNPN, CDR2 SVGIG (reference sequence). CDR3 length equals 14 residues. Trimming cost V 3 bases and J 4 bases; bases outside gene matches: 3. The CDR3 region has the DNA TGTGCCTGGAGCCGGGGACAGGGGGCAGATACGCAGTATTTT. It yields the protein CAWSRGQGADTQYF. The whole variable domain, filled in from reference TRBV30 and TRBJ2-3, reads SQTIHQWPATLVQPVGSPLSLECTVEGTSNPNLYWYRQAAGRGLQLLFYSVGIGQISSEVPQNLSASRPQDRQFILSSKKLLLSDSGFYLCAWSRGQGADTQYFGPGTRLTVL.

This clone was detected a few times. The chain links TRBV5-1 to TRBJ2-7; 8 nucleotides line up with TRBD1. Unmatched junction bases numbered 6, after V lost 0 bases and J lost 4 bases. The germline V gene encodes CDR1 SGHRS and CDR2 YFSETQ. CDR3 length: 15 amino acids. DNA for the CDR3: TGCGCCAGCAGCTTGGGACAGGGGTTTGCTTACGAGCAGTACTTC. It encodes CASSLGQGFAYEQYF.

V usage is TRBV7-6 and J usage is TRBJ1-3; 7 nucleotides agree with TRBD1. This CDR3 region has 15 residues. The germline V gene encodes CDR1 SGHVS and CDR2 FNYEAQ. Losses at the gene ends were 5 bases for V and 4 bases for J; bases not matched to a gene: 8. CDR3 region: CASSRQTGVGNTIYF. The CDR3 DNA follows: TGTGCCAGCAGCCGGCAAACAGGGGTCGGAAACACCATATATTTT.

Here the CDR3 reads CASSLGIGSQYF. In nucleotides, the CDR3 is TGTGCCAGCAGCTTAGGCATCGGGTCGCAGTATTTT. The chain recombines TRBV7-2 with TRBJ2-3; D not resolved. CDR1 and CDR2 (germline): SGHTA, FQGNSA. This CDR3 comprises 12 residues. V lost 1 base, J lost 10 bases, and 9 bases lay in between.

V gene TRBV18 combines with J gene TRBJ2-7; TRBD1 is a possible D gene (6 bases). V was shortened by 1 base and J by 3 bases, with 13 bases between the two germline ends. The CDR3 is made up of 15 amino acids. CDR1 is KGHSH, CDR2 LQKENI, per germline. The DNA for the CDR3 is TGTGCCAGCTCACCACAGGGACACCGGAGCTACGAGCAGTACTTC. Protein: CASSPQGHRSYEQYF.

The chain is built from TRBV7-9 and TRBJ2-7, with D unclear. The V gene's germline CDR1 is SEHNR and CDR2 FQNEAQ (reference sequence). This CDR3 is built from 14 residues. The ends were cut back, 2 bases at V and 4 bases at J, with 12 bases in the middle. The CDR3 reads CASSLIKAPYEQYF. The CDR3 nucleotides are TGTGCCAGCAGCTTAATAAAGGCACCTTACGAGCAGTACTTC.

The rearrangement uses TRBV4-2 and TRBJ2-1, with 7 bases that match TRBD1. The V gene's germline CDR1 is LGHNA and CDR2 YNFKEQ. J lost 1 base, V lost 0 bases, and 3 bases had no gene match. This CDR3 is 16 amino acids long. In DNA, the CDR3 is TGTGCCAGCAGCCAAGAAGACAGGGTGTCCTACAATGAGCAGTTCTTC. Translation: CASSQEDRVSYNEQFF.

The V and J genes are TRBV2 and TRBJ2-1, with 10 bases fitting TRBD1. With 7 bases clipped from V and 4 bases from J, the junction kept 10 bases outside the gene matches. CDR1 and CDR2 (germline): SNHLY, FYNNEI. CDR3 length: 16 residues. This CDR3 is CASTYSTGGVYNEQFF. CDR3 sequence (DNA): TGTGCCAGCACCTACTCGACAGGGGGCGTTTACAATGAGCAGTTCTTC.